This note documents a single T cell receptor beta chain sequence. Its target is not known. The entry originates in a study of T cells in localized non-small cell lung cancer. Broader study findings: Appearance in adjacent lung was seen for a median roughly 50 of the top 100 tumor clones. Adjacent uninvolved lung had the highest clonality, suggesting focused antigen responses. A raised T cell density in blood coincided with lengthier overall survival. Heterogeneity within the tumor remains possible, as just one region underwent sequencing.

CDR1 GTSNPN and CDR2 SVGIG come from the germline V gene (reference sequence). The CDR3 sequence is 17 residues long. After removal of 3 bases from V and 2 bases from J, the junction contained 7 bases not matched to a gene. TCRdb's table, derived via immunoSEQ multiplex PCR, lists solely in-frame clones and lacks some. The table lists 7,900 or so clones, roughly 60% of them singletons. Source: lymph node tissue, taken before any cancer treatment. The receptor's source is a male donor at least 60 years old with stage I squamous cell lung carcinoma. The chain recombines TRBV30 with TRBJ2-7; 16 nucleotides line up with TRBD2. This chain's CDR3 is CAWRGGGLAGGPYEQYF. In nucleotides, the CDR3 is TGTGCCTGGAGGGGAGGGGGACTAGCGGGAGGGCCCTACGAGCAGTACTTC.